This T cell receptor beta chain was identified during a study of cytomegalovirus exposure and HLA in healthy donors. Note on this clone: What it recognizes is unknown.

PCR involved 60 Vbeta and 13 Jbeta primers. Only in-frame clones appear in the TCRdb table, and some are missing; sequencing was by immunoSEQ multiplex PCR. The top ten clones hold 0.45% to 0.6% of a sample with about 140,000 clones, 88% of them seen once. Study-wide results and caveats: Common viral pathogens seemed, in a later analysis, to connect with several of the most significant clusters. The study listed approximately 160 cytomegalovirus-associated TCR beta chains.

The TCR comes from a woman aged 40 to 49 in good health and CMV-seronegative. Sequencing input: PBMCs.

Here the CDR3 reads CASSEVGLTHPSQETQYF. CDR3 in DNA: TGTGCCAGCAGTGAAGTGGGGCTTACCCACCCGTCCCAAGAGACCCAGTACTTC. The chain has TRBV6-1 and TRBJ2-5; the D gene is possibly TRBD1 (5 bases). The CDR3 sequence is 18 residues long. Germline lookup yields CDR1 MNHNS and CDR2 SASEGT. V was shortened by 1 base and J by 1 base, with 19 bases between the two germline ends.